These T cell receptor beta chains were read from a single sample in a study of technical replicates of blood from several donors. The protocol was immunoSEQ multiplex PCR, while the TCRdb copy is restricted to in-frame clones and leaves out a portion. The sample holds roughly 13,000 clones, roughly 94% seen once. The sequencing input was PBMCs. The receptors were sampled from a human donor in good health. Both conserved end residues are part of each CDR3. The order of the fields is V gene, CDR3 protein.

TRBV5-1 CASSLAWQGEAFF
TRBV6-1 CASSTRTTYEQYF
TRBV18 CASSPPGREDTGELFF
TRBV14 CASSQDGPLAGVGDTQYF
TRBV4-2 CASSQAVRAGLTSYEQYF
TRBV11-2 CASSSRQGTAAFF
TRBV13 CASSPKGLAGVREQYF
TRBV18 CASSPLGRTEAFF
TRBV30 CAWSGGTGSNQPQHF
TRBV6-5 CASSYADEAFF
TRBV10-3 CAIRLSSGNTDTQYF
TRBV7-8 CASSLGRLGTGDTIYF
TRBV28 CASSTGMNTIYF
TRBV10-3 CAISGRGSGEQYF
TRBV27 CASSGLAFPDTQYF
TRBV2 CASSRTSGSLGELFF
TRBV19 CASSMAGTNEKLFF
TRBV18 CASSRINPDSSEKLFF
TRBV5-1 CASSPSGTGGGGYTF
TRBV7-9 CASSLQGEHTEAFF
TRBV7-3 CASSSGQGAPGYTF
TRBV5-6 CASSLVTTGGGTQYF
TRBV6-1 CASSGGAETGELFF
TRBV6-6 CASSWDRLAPNEQFF
TRBV18 CASSPPRTSGSPDTQYF
TRBV28 CASRQGSSQPQHF
TRBV5-1 CASNLDYSYEQYF
TRBV5-1 CASSANVGLAGSYEQYF
TRBV21-1 CARDRDPGSNSNQPQHF
TRBV7-9 CASSFMEGTSYGYTF
TRBV30 CAWTSGHYEQYF
TRBV28 CASSTGLEETQYF
TRBV7-9 CASSLGDSSTDSGNTIYF
TRBV7-9 CASSFPDGDNTEAFF
TRBV11-3 CASSPGTGAGEQYF
TRBV6-4 CASSDKGDYNEQFF